This TCR beta chain was sequenced for a study of T cells in Graves' hyperthyroidism and ophthalmopathy. Study conclusions and caveats: Researchers report that a 13 V-J model separated ophthalmopathy from stable hyperthyroidism. The model anticipated ophthalmopathy a median around 6 months pre-onset.

RNA transcripts were the template for amplifying TCR beta CDR3 regions. The primer set for the first-round RT-PCR of the TCR CDR3 was HTBI. TCRdb reanalysed the multiplex PCR reads using MiXCR and keeps one entry per CDR3 protein. Of nearly 600,000 distinct CDR3 sequences listed, approximately 15% are singletons. Germline assignment: CDR1 MDHEN and CDR2 SYDVKM. The CDR3 is 15 amino acids. V lost 4 bases to trimming and J lost 5 bases, with 18 bases between them. This clonotype has more than one count but fewer than ten. Its antigen is unknown. Source material: blood. The TCR was taken from a woman between 18 and 29 years old with Graves' ophthalmopathy. V is TRBV28 and J is TRBJ2-7, with D maybe TRBD2 (5 bases). The CDR3 sequence is CASSSTQDWNHEQYF. CDR3 coding DNA: TGTGCCAGCAGTTCTACCCAGGACTGGAACCACGAGCAGTACTTC.